The following is a T cell receptor beta chain sequence with its context. The antigen is undetermined. This sample stems from a study of cytomegalovirus exposure and HLA in healthy donors. Points from the study as a whole: Apparent HLA restriction characterized most CMV-associated TCR beta chains in a later analysis. TCR beta sequences reportedly predicted the HLA-A and HLA-B alleles of most subjects accurately. V- and J-gene trimming in TCR beta was tied to a missense DCLRE1C variant by an analysis performed later.

The PCR had 60 Vbeta and 13 Jbeta primers. Produced via immunoSEQ multiplex PCR; TCRdb's table is partial and in-frame only. The sample records 150,000 to 180,000 clones, roughly 77% being singletons. This CDR3 has 13 amino acids. Germline V gene lookup returns CDR1 SGHNT and CDR2 YYREEE (reference sequence). V was trimmed by 2 bases and J by 6 bases, leaving 12 bases between them. The sample comprised PBMCs. The chain recombines TRBV5-4 with TRBJ2-7; perhaps TRBD2 as D (6 bases). This TCR came from a man in his thirties or forties in good health and CMV-seropositive. For the CDR3, the DNA is TGTGCCAGCAGCTTTATCGGGGGAGGCGAGCAGTACTTC. It encodes CASSFIGGGEQYF.